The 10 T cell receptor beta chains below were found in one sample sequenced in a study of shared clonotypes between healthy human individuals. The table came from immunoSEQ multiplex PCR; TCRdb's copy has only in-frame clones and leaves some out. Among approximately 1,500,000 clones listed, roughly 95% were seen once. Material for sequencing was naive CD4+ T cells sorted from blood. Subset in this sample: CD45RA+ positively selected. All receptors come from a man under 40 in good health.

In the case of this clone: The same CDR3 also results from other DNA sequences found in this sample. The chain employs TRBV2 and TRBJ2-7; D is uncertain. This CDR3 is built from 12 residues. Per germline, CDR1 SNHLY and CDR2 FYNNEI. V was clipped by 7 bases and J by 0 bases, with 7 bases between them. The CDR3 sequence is CASTRDSYEQYF. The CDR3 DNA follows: TGTGCCAGCACGCGTGACTCCTACGAGCAGTACTTC.

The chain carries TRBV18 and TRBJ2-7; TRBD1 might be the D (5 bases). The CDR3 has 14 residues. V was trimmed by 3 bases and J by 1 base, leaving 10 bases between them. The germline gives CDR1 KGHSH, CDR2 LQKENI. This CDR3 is CASSPQGTSYEQYF. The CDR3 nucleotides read TGTGCCAGCTCACCCCAGGGCACATCCTACGAGCAGTACTTC.

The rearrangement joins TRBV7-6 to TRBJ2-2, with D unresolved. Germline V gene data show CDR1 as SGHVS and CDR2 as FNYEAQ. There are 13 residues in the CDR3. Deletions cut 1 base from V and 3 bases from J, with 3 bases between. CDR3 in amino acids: CASSLVHTGELFF. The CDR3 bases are TGTGCCAGCAGCTTAGTGCACACCGGGGAGCTGTTTTTT.

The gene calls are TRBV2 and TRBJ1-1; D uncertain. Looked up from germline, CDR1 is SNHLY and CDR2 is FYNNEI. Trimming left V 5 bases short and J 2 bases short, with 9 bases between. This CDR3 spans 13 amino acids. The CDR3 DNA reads TGTGCCAGCAGTCCTCAGACAAACACTGAAGCTTTCTTT. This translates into CASSPQTNTEAFF. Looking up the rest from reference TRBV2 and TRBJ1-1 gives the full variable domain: EPEVTQTPSHQVTQMGQEVILRCVPISNHLYFYWYRQILGQKVEFLVSFYNNEISEKSEIFDDQFSVERPDGSNFTLKIRSTKLEDSAMYFCASSPQTNTEAFFGQGTRLTVV.

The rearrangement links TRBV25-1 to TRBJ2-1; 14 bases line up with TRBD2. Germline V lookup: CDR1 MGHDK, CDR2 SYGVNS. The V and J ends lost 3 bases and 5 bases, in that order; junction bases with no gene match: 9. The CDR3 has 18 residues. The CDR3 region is CASSDRGLAGAIHNEQFF. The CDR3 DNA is TGTGCCAGCAGTGACCGGGGACTAGCGGGAGCTATACACAATGAGCAGTTCTTC. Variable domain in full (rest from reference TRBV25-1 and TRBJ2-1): EADIYQTPRYLVIGTGKKITLECSQTMGHDKMYWYQQDPGMELHLIHYSYGVNSTEKGDLSSESTVSRIRTEHFPLTLESARPSHTSQYLCASSDRGLAGAIHNEQFFGPGTRLTVL.

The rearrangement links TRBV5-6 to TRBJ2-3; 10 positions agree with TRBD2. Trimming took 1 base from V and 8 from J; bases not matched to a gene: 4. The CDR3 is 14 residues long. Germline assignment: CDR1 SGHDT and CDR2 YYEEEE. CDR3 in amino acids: CASSLPLAGVTQYF. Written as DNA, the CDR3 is TGTGCCAGCAGCTTGCCCCTAGCGGGGGTTACGCAGTATTTT.

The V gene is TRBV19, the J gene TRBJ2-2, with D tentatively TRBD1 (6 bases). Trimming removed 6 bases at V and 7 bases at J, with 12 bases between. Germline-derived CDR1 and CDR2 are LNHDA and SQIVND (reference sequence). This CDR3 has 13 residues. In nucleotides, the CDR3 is TGTGCCAGTAGCGCATTACAGGGCGGGGAGCTGTTTTTT. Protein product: CASSALQGGELFF.

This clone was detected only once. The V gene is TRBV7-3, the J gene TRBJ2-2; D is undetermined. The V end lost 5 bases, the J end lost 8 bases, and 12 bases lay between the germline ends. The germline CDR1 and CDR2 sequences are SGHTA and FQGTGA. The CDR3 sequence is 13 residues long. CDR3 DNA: TGTGCCAGCAGCGCAAGCCCTTTGGGGGAGCTGTTTTTT. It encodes CASSASPLGELFF.

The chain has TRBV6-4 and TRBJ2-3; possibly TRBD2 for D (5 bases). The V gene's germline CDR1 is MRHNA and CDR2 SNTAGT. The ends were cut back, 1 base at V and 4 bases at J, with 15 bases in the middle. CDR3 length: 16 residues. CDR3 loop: CASSDWASLGPDTQYF. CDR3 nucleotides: TGTGCCAGCAGTGACTGGGCTAGCCTAGGGCCAGATACGCAGTATTTT.

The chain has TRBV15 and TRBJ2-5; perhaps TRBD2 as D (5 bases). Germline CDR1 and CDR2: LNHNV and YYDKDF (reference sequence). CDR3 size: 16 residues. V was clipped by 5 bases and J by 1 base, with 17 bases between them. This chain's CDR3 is CATSGGTQRSQETQYF. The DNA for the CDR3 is TGTGCCACCAGCGGAGGTACTCAGAGAAGCCAAGAGACCCAGTACTTC.